What follows are 16 T cell receptor beta chains derived from one specimen sequenced in a study of cytomegalovirus exposure and HLA in healthy donors. This PCR relied on a set of 60 Vbeta primers and 13 Jbeta primers. Repertoires were generated with immunoSEQ multiplex PCR, while TCRdb's copy carries only in-frame clones and drops some. The table shows roughly 110,000 clones, with about 76% occurring only once. Sequencing was carried out using PBMCs. The receptors were sampled from a woman aged 50 to 60 in good health and CMV-seropositive.

This clone was recorded only once. The rearrangement links TRBV4-1 to TRBJ1-2, with D possibly matching TRBD1 (6 bases). The germline V gene encodes CDR1 MGHRA and CDR2 YSYEKL. The ends were cut back, 1 base at V and 13 bases at J, with 19 bases in the middle. The CDR3 length is 14 residues. The CDR3 coding sequence is TGCGCCAGCAGCCAAGTCGGGGGGCGGCCCCCCGGCACCTTC. It specifies CASSQVGGRPPGTF.

The chain is built from TRBV5-6 and TRBJ2-7, with D perhaps TRBD1 (6 bases). The CDR3 is made up of 16 amino acids. Between the trimmed V and J ends, which lost 0 bases and 0 bases, there was a span of 13 bases. Germline CDR1 and CDR2: SGHDT and YYEEEE. Here the CDR3 DNA reads TGTGCCAGCAGCTTGGGGTTCGCAGGGGACTCCTACGAGCAGTACTTC. Translating gives CASSLGFAGDSYEQYF.

This chain links TRBV28 with TRBJ2-6; 11 nucleotides align to TRBD1. Per germline, CDR1 MDHEN and CDR2 SYDVKM. The CDR3 contains 19 residues. The V and J ends lost 5 bases and 0 bases, in that order; junction bases with no gene match: 9. CDR3 sequence (DNA): TGTGCCAGCAGTGAAGTCGCCGGGACAGGGGGCTCTGGGGCCAACGTCCTGACTTTC. It translates to CASSEVAGTGGSGANVLTF.

The chain has TRBV30 and TRBJ1-1; no clear D gene. The germline gives CDR1 GTSNPN, CDR2 SVGIG (reference sequence). V was trimmed by 0 bases and J by 10 bases, leaving 12 bases between them. CDR3 size: 12 residues. DNA of the CDR3: TGTGCCTGGAGTGTAGGAAGGGCGGGAGCTTTCTTT. The encoded protein is CAWSVGRAGAFF.

V and J are TRBV7-3 and TRBJ2-5; D ambiguous. The DNA end is a closer match to TRBJ2-7, so the J assignment may be wrong. The CDR3 totals 13 residues. From germline, CDR1 is SGHTA and CDR2 FQGTGA. The CDR3 DNA sequence: TGTGCCAGCAGCTTATCCGCACAGTACGAGCAGTACTTC. Its protein product is CASSLSAQYEQYF.

The chain carries TRBV7-3 and TRBJ2-3; the match to TRBD2 covers 8 bases. The CDR3 runs 16 residues. CDR1 is SGHTA and CDR2 is FQGTGA in the germline V gene. V lost 4 bases and J lost 2; bases outside the gene matches: 8. This CDR3 is CASSSGLAPYTDTQYF. The CDR3 DNA follows: TGTGCCAGCAGCTCCGGACTAGCTCCCTACACAGATACGCAGTATTTT.

The V and J genes are TRBV5-1 and TRBJ1-2, with D possibly matching TRBD1 (5 bases). CDR1 and CDR2 (germline): SGHRS, YFSETQ. CDR3 size: 13 residues. V gave up 6 bases and J gave up 5 bases, with 14 bases separating them. The CDR3 region is CASTGRGSYGYTF. In DNA form, the CDR3 reads TGCGCCAGCACTGGGAGGGGATCATATGGCTACACCTTC. The full variable domain, in which reference TRBV5-1 and TRBJ1-2 provide the parts outside the CDR3, is KAGVTQTPRYLIKTRGQQVTLSCSPISGHRSVSWYQQTPGQGLQFLFEYFSETQRNKGNFPGRFSGRQFSNSRSEMNVSTLELGDSALYLCASTGRGSYGYTFGSGTRLTVV.

This rearrangement joins TRBV28 to TRBJ1-3, with D hard to call. This CDR3 has 15 amino acids. CDR1 is MDHEN, CDR2 SYDVKM, per germline. Trimming pared 8 bases from V and 0 bases from J, leaving 14 bases between. In DNA form, the CDR3 reads TGTGCCAGCGTTAGGTTGGGCAGCTCTGGAAACACCATATATTTT. Amino acid sequence: CASVRLGSSGNTIYF.

The rearrangement uses TRBV4-2 and TRBJ2-2; D is perhaps TRBD2 (5 bases). CDR3 length equals 17 residues. Germline values: CDR1 LGHNA, CDR2 YNFKEQ. V lost 2 bases to trimming and J lost 0 bases, with 13 bases between them. This chain's CDR3 is CASSQPKRVTNTGELFF. The CDR3 nucleotides are TGTGCCAGCAGCCAACCCAAGAGGGTAACGAACACCGGGGAGCTGTTTTTT.

The gene calls are TRBV28 and TRBJ1-1; D is undetermined. Per germline, CDR1 MDHEN and CDR2 SYDVKM. V lost 6 bases to trimming and J lost 1 base, with 6 bases between them. The CDR3 runs 12 residues. The CDR3 DNA sequence: TGTGCCAGCAGACAGAAGAACACTGAAGCTTTCTTT. This encodes CASRQKNTEAFF. Filled out from reference TRBV28 and TRBJ1-1, the complete variable domain reads DVKVTQSSRYLVKRTGEKVFLECVQDMDHENMFWYRQDPGLGLRLIYFSYDVKMKEKGDIPEGYSVSREKKERFSLILESASTNQTSMYLCASRQKNTEAFFGQGTRLTVV.

This clone was seen only once. The chain carries TRBV7-2 and TRBJ1-1; D is undetermined. CDR3 length: 15 amino acids. V was pared by 1 base and J by 7 bases, with 16 bases between. Germline V gives CDR1 SGHTA, CDR2 FQGNSA. As DNA, the CDR3 is TGTGCCAGCAGCTTAGATGGATGGGCCCTCGGTGAAGCTTTCTTT. Translating gives CASSLDGWALGEAFF.

This clone has just a few counts. This chain joins TRBV6-8 and TRBJ2-5, with no clear D. The V end was cut by 9 bases, the J end by 3 bases, with 14 bases between. The CDR3 sequence is 13 residues long. From germline, CDR1 is MNHGY and CDR2 SAAAGT. The CDR3 bases are TGTGCCAGAGATCTGCAGCGAGAAGAGACCCAGTACTTC. This sequence encodes CARDLQREETQYF.

This rearrangement joins TRBV9 to TRBJ1-3; D might be TRBD1 (5 bases). Germline V gene lookup returns CDR1 SGDLS and CDR2 YYNGEE. Deletions cut 4 bases from V and 0 bases from J, with 14 bases between. CDR3 length: 16 residues. CDR3: CASSPPREFSGNTIYF. The CDR3 DNA is TGTGCCAGCAGCCCTCCCAGGGAATTCTCTGGAAACACCATATATTTT. The whole variable domain, filled in from reference TRBV9 and TRBJ1-3, reads DSGVTQTPKHLITATGQRVTLRCSPRSGDLSVYWYQQSLDQGLQFLIQYYNGEERAKGNILERFSAQQFPDLHSELNLSSLELGDSALYFCASSPPREFSGNTIYFGEGSWLTVV.

The chain couples TRBV7-2 to TRBJ1-5; a possible D gene is TRBD1 (5 bases). The CDR3 sequence is 13 residues long. The V gene's germline CDR1 is SGHTA and CDR2 FQGNSA. The germline V and J ends were trimmed by 5 bases and 7 bases, with 12 bases remaining between them. The CDR3 region has the DNA TGTGCCAGCAGCCGGGGGGGTGGGCAGCCCCAGCATTTT. It translates to CASSRGGGQPQHF.

Here the CDR3 reads CASSLQGQGTEAFF. As DNA, the CDR3 is TGTGCCAGCAGCTTACAGGGACAGGGCACTGAAGCTTTCTTT. The chain recombines TRBV7-2 with TRBJ1-1; 9 nucleotides line up with TRBD1. Germline CDR1 and CDR2: SGHTA and FQGNSA. The CDR3 length is 14 residues. Unmatched junction bases numbered 2, after V lost 2 bases and J lost 4 bases.

This clone has just a few counts. CDR3 region: CASSAKQGNTEAFF. CDR3 sequence (DNA): TGTGCCAGCAGCGCCAAACAGGGGAACACTGAAGCTTTCTTT. The rearrangement uses TRBV9 and TRBJ1-1; a possible D gene is TRBD1 (6 bases). Trimming removed 3 bases from V and 1 base from J, with 10 bases in between. Germline values: CDR1 SGDLS, CDR2 YYNGEE. The CDR3 totals 14 residues.